The 5 T cell receptor beta chains listed next were all sequenced from one sample in a study of molecular identifiers for immune sequencing clone quantification (dated by TCRdb to 2016 to 2019). The receptor library was made with PCR. The sample was run on an Illumina HiSeq 4000. The public reads were reanalyzed by TCRdb: fastp trimming at Q25, MiXCR alignment, in-frame beta chains only. For every CDR3 protein sequence, its rows merge into one entry that carries the most common genes and DNA. In all, the sample holds 60,000 to 70,000 distinct CDR3 sequences, and roughly 17% of those were seen once. The top ten constitute around 1.6% of the sample. The material sequenced was naive CD8+ T cells from blood, with Jurkat cell RNA spiked in. The cell subset or site label of this sample denotes: FACS-sorted CD8+CD4-CCR7+CD45RA+ naive T cells. The receptor source for this set is a human donor in good health. Some libraries in this study had Jurkat cell RNA spiked in.

This clonotype was recorded many times. The chain carries TRBV20-1 and TRBJ1-4, with a tentative D call TRBD1 (5 bases). CDR3 length equals 13 residues. Trimming took off 0 bases at V and 6 bases at J, with 8 bases between the two ends. Germline CDR1 and CDR2: DFQATT and SNEGSKA (reference sequence). Written as DNA, the CDR3 is TGCAGTGCTAGAGAGAGGGGAGATGAAAAACTGTTTTTT. This sequence encodes CSARERGDEKLFF.

This clonotype has a handful of counts. The chain recombines TRBV20-1 with TRBJ2-7; 8 nucleotides agree with TRBD2. Germline V gene lookup returns CDR1 DFQATT and CDR2 SNEGSKA (reference sequence). There are 19 residues in the CDR3. Trimming removed 0 bases from V and 3 bases from J; junction bases left unmatched: 19. This chain's CDR3 is CSARDSGITGAGLFYEQYF. The CDR3 nucleotides read TGCAGTGCTAGAGATAGCGGGATTACAGGTGCCGGGCTATTCTACGAGCAGTACTTC.

This clonotype was detected many times. This sequence joins TRBV10-3 and TRBJ2-5; 7 bases are shared with TRBD1. J gave up 2 bases and V 2 bases, and 14 bases lay outside the gene matches. This CDR3 has 18 amino acids. The V gene's germline CDR1 is ENHRY and CDR2 SYGVKD. In DNA form, the CDR3 reads TGTGCCATCAGTGAGACCAACCAGTGGACAGGAGGACAAGAGACCCAGTACTTC. Protein product: CAISETNQWTGGQETQYF.

The table lists this clonotype with a few counts. J is TRBJ2-1 and V is TRBV27; the D is unclear. This CDR3 region has 12 residues. Per germline, CDR1 MNHEY and CDR2 SMNVEV (reference sequence). Between the trimmed V and J ends, which lost 4 bases and 15 bases, there was a span of 16 bases. CDR3: CASSSLGDAPFF. The CDR3 region has the DNA TGTGCCAGCAGTTCCCTCGGAGATGCGCCGTTCTTC.

This clonotype was found many times. V is TRBV7-9 and J is TRBJ1-5; D remains ambiguous. Germline V CDR1 and CDR2: SEHNR, FQNEAQ (reference sequence). The CDR3 runs 15 residues. V lost 0 bases, J lost 1 base, and 7 bases lay in between. The CDR3 spells CASSLAVGSNQPQHF. In DNA form, the CDR3 reads TGTGCCAGCAGCTTAGCTGTAGGGAGCAATCAGCCCCAGCATTTT. Drawing the rest from reference TRBV7-9 and TRBJ1-5, the complete variable domain is DTGVSQNPRHKITKRGQNVTFRCDPISEHNRLYWYRQTLGQGPEFLTYFQNEAQLEKSRLLSDRFSAERPKGSFSTLEIQRTEQGDSAMYLCASSLAVGSNQPQHFGDGTRLSIL.